The entry below describes one TCR beta chain. Its antigen remains unidentified. The sample belongs to a study of tissue T cells after allogeneic stem cell transplantation. General study findings and limits: Some tissue clones might be persisting host cells; their alloreactivity or antigen specificity was not determined. The patient cohort was small and clinically heterogeneous, with limited sampling depth. In patients and mice, blood and spleen missed much of tissue repertoire. Anatomically similar tissues had similar TCR repertoires within each patient.

The ends were cut back, 1 base at V and 0 bases at J, with 20 bases in the middle. CDR1 and CDR2 (germline): SGHNT, YYREEE (reference sequence). The CDR3 contains 19 residues. The assay was immunoSEQ multiplex PCR, and TCRdb's table has in-frame clones only and misses some. This table has some 800 clones, roughly two thirds appearing once. The source of this sequence is a male patient at least 60 years old with steroid-refractory graft-versus-host disease after an allogeneic stem cell transplant. Some T cells may be graft donor cells. Sequencing used liver tissue, obtained at autopsy. The rearrangement joins TRBV5-4 to TRBJ1-5; D call uncertain. CDR3 loop: CASSLRAAWSRDSNQPQHF. The CDR3 DNA reads as TGTGCCAGCAGCTTGAGGGCAGCGTGGAGTCGGGATAGCAATCAGCCCCAGCATTTT.